Presented here are 24 T cell receptor beta chains from one specimen sequenced in a study of blood T cells in healthy people across ages. Primed by a sample-barcoded 5' primer and a J-beta primer mix, a second PCR proceeded for roughly 7 to 11 cycles. From the 5' RACE reads, TCRdb called clonotypes with MiXCR, one entry per CDR3 protein. The sample gives about 1.7 million distinct CDR3 sequences, under 30% of which show up once; approximately 7.7% is in the top ten. The sample taken for sequencing was blood. These receptors were obtained from a woman younger than 45 in good health.

In this sample, this clonotype turned up a few times. The rearrangement links TRBV20-1 to TRBJ2-1, with D perhaps matching TRBD2 (5 bases). Germline CDR1 DFQATT, CDR2 SNEGSKA (reference sequence). CDR3 length: 16 residues. Trimming pared 1 base from V and 0 bases from J, leaving 13 bases between. CDR3 DNA: TGCAGTGCTAGAGCCACCGAGGGTAACTCCTACAATGAGCAGTTCTTC. Translating it yields CSARATEGNSYNEQFF.

The chain employs TRBV20-1 and TRBJ1-1; D unresolved. CDR1 is DFQATT and CDR2 is SNEGSKA in the germline V gene (reference sequence). The V gene lost 6 bases and the J gene lost 4 bases, with 18 bases spanning the gap. CDR3 length equals 14 residues. The CDR3 loop reads CSAERPGVGTEAFF. CDR3 nucleotides: TGCAGTGCCGAACGACCTGGCGTCGGCACTGAAGCTTTCTTT.

This rearrangement joins TRBV7-2 to TRBJ1-4; no firm D call. Germline-derived CDR1 and CDR2 are SGHTA and FQGNSA. CDR3 size: 15 residues. V lost 2 bases and J lost 3, with 10 bases in between. CDR3 sequence reads: CASSLQTAANEKLFF. The DNA of the CDR3 is TGTGCCAGCAGCTTACAAACCGCCGCTAATGAAAAACTGTTTTTT.

This clonotype came up a few times. The chain joins TRBV7-3 to TRBJ1-1; possible D gene TRBD1, 6 bases. The germline V and J ends were trimmed by 3 bases and 0 bases, with 11 bases remaining between them. Germline CDR1 and CDR2: SGHTA and FQGTGA. This CDR3 is 15 amino acids long. The CDR3 coding sequence is TGTGCCAGCAGCTTGCAGGGGACAATGAACACTGAAGCTTTCTTT. Translation gives CASSLQGTMNTEAFF.

There are a few counts of this clonotype. V usage is TRBV14 and J usage is TRBJ2-7; D is perhaps TRBD1 (5 bases). Germline V lookup: CDR1 SGHDN, CDR2 FVKESK. The germline V and J ends were trimmed by 0 bases and 1 base, with 10 bases remaining between them. This CDR3 region has 15 residues. CDR3 protein: CASSQEAGISYEQYF. CDR3 in DNA: TGTGCCAGCAGCCAAGAGGCAGGGATATCCTACGAGCAGTACTTC.

This clonotype has at least ten counts. The CDR3 DNA follows: TGCAGTGCTAGAGAGGAAGTTTACGAGCAGTACTTC. Its protein product is CSAREEVYEQYF. This chain joins TRBV20-1 and TRBJ2-7; D is unclear. CDR1 is DFQATT, CDR2 SNEGSKA, per germline (reference sequence). The CDR3 loop spans 12 amino acids. V was pared by 0 bases and J by 4 bases, with 7 bases between.

In its sample, this clonotype was seen many times. This sequence joins TRBV12-3 or TRBV12-4 and TRBJ2-7, with TRBD2 matching 8 bases. CDR3 size: 15 residues. J lost 1 base, V lost 5 bases, and 7 bases had no gene match. The CDR3, as DNA: TGTGCCAGCAGTCTTTCGGGGGGGGTTTCCTACGAGCAGTACTTC. It codes for CASSLSGGVSYEQYF.

Many counts were recorded for this clonotype. The V gene is TRBV10-2, the J gene TRBJ1-2; D is unclear. The V gene's germline CDR1 is WSHSY and CDR2 SAAADI. Trimming removed 6 bases from V and 8 bases from J, with 13 bases in between. The CDR3 totals 12 residues. CDR3 sequence: CASRTDSYGYTF. The CDR3 coding sequence is TGCGCCAGCAGAACAGATTCTTACGGCTACACCTTC.

This clonotype was counted a few times. V is TRBV7-6 and J is TRBJ2-1; 9 bases agree with TRBD1. The ends lost 2 bases at V and 3 bases at J; junction bases unmatched: 5. The CDR3 runs 16 residues. Germline CDR1 is SGHVS and CDR2 is FNYEAQ. CDR3 protein: CASSLRQGGIYNEQFF. CDR3 bases: TGTGCCAGCAGCTTAAGACAGGGGGGGATCTACAATGAGCAGTTCTTC.

This clonotype appeared many times. This rearrangement joins TRBV5-5 to TRBJ2-5, with unresolved D. The V end lost 4 bases, the J end lost 3 bases, and 10 bases lay between the germline ends. CDR1 and CDR2 (germline): SGHKS, YYEKEE (reference sequence). The CDR3 spans 13 residues. Written as DNA, the CDR3 is TGTGCCAGCAGCACCGGACGGGAAGAGACCCAGTACTTC. Its translation: CASSTGREETQYF.

This clonotype turned up a few times. V is TRBV5-1 and J is TRBJ2-5; D gene ambiguous. The V and J ends lost 0 bases and 1 base respectively, with 13 bases between them. CDR1 is SGHRS and CDR2 is YFSETQ in the germline V gene. CDR3 size: 16 residues. The CDR3 DNA reads as TGCGCCAGCAGCTTGGGGCCAGGAATGATCCAAGAGACCCAGTACTTC. Protein product: CASSLGPGMIQETQYF.

This chain connects TRBV20-1 to TRBJ2-7, with 14 bases that match TRBD2. The CDR3 sequence is 16 residues long. V lost 6 bases, J lost 2 bases, and 9 bases stayed unmatched. CDR1 and CDR2 from the germline V gene are DFQATT and SNEGSKA (reference sequence). The chain's CDR3 is CSAGTSGRKGTYEQYF. As DNA, the CDR3 is TGCAGTGCGGGGACTAGCGGGAGAAAGGGGACCTACGAGCAGTACTTC.

The gene calls are TRBV5-1 and TRBJ1-6, with D perhaps TRBD1 (6 bases). CDR1 SGHRS and CDR2 YFSETQ come from the germline V gene. This CDR3 has 16 amino acids. V was pared by 1 base and J by 7 bases, with 15 bases between. CDR3 sequence: CASSLTTGPENSPLHF. In nucleotides, the CDR3 is TGCGCCAGCAGCTTGACAACAGGGCCCGAGAATTCACCCCTCCACTTT.

This clonotype was recorded a few times. This chain uses TRBV27 with TRBJ2-5; D might be TRBD2 (6 bases). Trimming cost V 6 bases and J 6 bases, with 17 bases left between them. The CDR3 runs 14 residues. Looked up from germline, CDR1 is MNHEY and CDR2 is SMNVEV (reference sequence). The CDR3: CASRPGGNRKTQYF. For the CDR3, the DNA is TGTGCCAGCAGGCCCGGGGGTAATAGGAAGACCCAGTACTTC.

The chain links TRBV20-1 to TRBJ2-2, with 10 bases that match TRBD2. The CDR3 is 15 amino acids. Trimming cost V 1 base and J 6 bases; bases outside gene matches: 5. Looked up from germline, CDR1 is DFQATT and CDR2 is SNEGSKA (reference sequence). CDR3 in DNA: TGCAGTGCTAGAGCCACTAGCGGGATAGCCGGGGAGCTGTTTTTT. This encodes CSARATSGIAGELFF.

This chain connects TRBV6-5 to TRBJ1-1, with D uncertain. The length of the CDR3 is 14 residues. With 7 bases removed from V and 5 bases from J, the gap between germline ends came to 17 bases. The germline V gene encodes CDR1 MNHEY and CDR2 SVGAGI. In nucleotides, the CDR3 is TGTGCCAGCACCTCAGCCGGGAGAAGGACTGAAGCTTTCTTT. This encodes CASTSAGRRTEAFF.

On this clonotype: Compared with germline, one end of the junction differs, possibly owing to a read error. This sequence joins TRBV3-1 and TRBJ2-1, with 8 positions matching TRBD2. The CDR3 has 14 amino acids. From germline, CDR1 is LGHDT and CDR2 YNNKEL (reference sequence). CDR3 loop: CAISPNSGGDKQFF. CDR3 nucleotides: TGTGCCATCAGCCCGAACAGCGGGGGAGACAAACAGTTCTTC.

In its sample, this clonotype was seen once. At one end, the junction sequence differs from germline, possibly due to a read error. This chain joins TRBV7-9 and TRBJ2-5; 9 bases match TRBD1. In germline, CDR1 is SEHNR, CDR2 FQNEAQ (reference sequence). This CDR3 spans 19 amino acids. CDR3 in DNA: TGTGCCAGCAGCGCCTCCGGGACAGGGTCCTTCGAGCCCCAAGAGGCCCAGTACTTC. It translates to CASSASGTGSFEPQEAQYF.

On this clonotype: A much larger clone differs by one base, so this may be a read error. V and J are TRBV10-3 and TRBJ2-7, with D tentatively TRBD2 (5 bases). The CDR3 sequence is 12 residues long. The germline V gene has CDR1 ENHRY and CDR2 SYGVKD. V was cut by 10 bases and J by 1 base, with 11 bases left in between. CDR3 DNA sequence: TGTGCCACTAGAGGGATTTCCTACGAGCAGTACTTC. Its protein is CATRGISYEQYF.

This clonotype was detected only a few times. The V and J genes are TRBV28 and TRBJ1-5; 8 bases align to TRBD1. Germline V gene sequence: CDR1 MDHEN, CDR2 SYDVKM. J was trimmed by 5 bases and V by 5 bases; bases with no gene match: 5. The CDR3 is 14 amino acids. DNA of the CDR3: TGTGCCAGCAGTCGACAGGGGCCGGATCAGCCCCAGCATTTT. Its translation: CASSRQGPDQPQHF.

Many counts were recorded for this clonotype. The chain recombines TRBV6-5 with TRBJ2-7; D perhaps matches TRBD1 (5 bases). The ends were cut back, 10 bases at V and 6 bases at J, with 13 bases in the middle. This CDR3 has 11 residues. Per germline, CDR1 MNHEY and CDR2 SVGAGI. CDR3 region: CATTWQGEQYF. The DNA for the CDR3 is TGTGCCACGACCTGGCAGGGCGAGCAGTACTTC.

Ten or more counts support this clonotype. The chain carries TRBV10-3 and TRBJ2-5, with D perhaps being TRBD1 or TRBD2 (5 bases each). Germline loops: CDR1 ENHRY, CDR2 SYGVKD. CDR3 length equals 13 residues. V lost 6 bases, J lost 5 bases, and 13 bases lay in between. The CDR3 region is CAIREDTRETQYF. The CDR3 bases are TGTGCCATCAGGGAGGACACCAGGGAGACCCAGTACTTC.

This chain uses TRBV13 with TRBJ2-5, with TRBD1 matching over 8 bases. CDR1 and CDR2 (germline): PRHDT, FYEKMQ (reference sequence). Trimming removed 5 bases from V and 11 bases from J; junction bases left unmatched: 10. The CDR3 has 13 residues. CDR3 loop: CASSTQGVEEQYF. The DNA for the CDR3 is TGTGCCAGCAGCACACAGGGGGTGGAGGAGCAGTACTTC.

This sequence joins TRBV6-5 and TRBJ1-3, with no clear D. CDR1 is MNHEY and CDR2 is SVGAGI in the germline V gene. The germline V and J ends were trimmed by 5 bases and 2 bases, with 13 bases remaining between them. The CDR3 sequence is 15 residues long. CDR3 protein: CASSPYGFPGNTIYF. CDR3 nucleotide sequence: TGTGCCAGCAGTCCGTACGGTTTCCCTGGAAACACCATATATTTT.